Given below is one TCR beta chain in context. The data belong to a study of blood T cell repertoires in COVID-19. Across the whole study: Samples representing acute and convalescent COVID-19 were sourced from the United States, Italy and Spain. T cells, B-cell-depleted T cells, or PBMCs provided the cDNA or gDNA that served as material.

Authors' analysis steps: Cell counts per sample came from amplifying reference gene primers. Assay: immunoSEQ multiplex PCR; the TCRdb copy retains only in-frame clones and omits some. The V and J calls and clone size come from that table; D and trimming were worked out from the DNA. The repertoire has around 200,000 clones, 85% to 90% of them found once; the top ten carry about 4.1%. From germline, CDR1 is LNHDA and CDR2 SQIVND (reference sequence). V was cut by 3 bases and J by 5 bases, with 17 bases left in between. The CDR3 sequence is 15 residues long. V usage is TRBV19 and J usage is TRBJ2-7, with TRBD2 as a possible D gene (6 bases). The specimen sequenced was peripheral blood. The sequence derives from a man between 45 and 60 years old with acute or convalescent COVID-19. CDR3 region: CASSMGGGEKHEQYF. The CDR3 DNA sequence: TGTGCCAGTAGTATGGGTGGAGGGGAAAAGCACGAGCAGTACTTC. Using reference TRBV19 and TRBJ2-7 for the parts outside the CDR3, the full variable domain is DGGITQSPKYLFRKEGQNVTLSCEQNLNHDAMYWYRQDPGQGLRLIYYSQIVNDFQKGDIAEGYSVSREKKESFPLTVTSAQKNPTAFYLCASSMGGGEKHEQYFGPGTRLTVT.